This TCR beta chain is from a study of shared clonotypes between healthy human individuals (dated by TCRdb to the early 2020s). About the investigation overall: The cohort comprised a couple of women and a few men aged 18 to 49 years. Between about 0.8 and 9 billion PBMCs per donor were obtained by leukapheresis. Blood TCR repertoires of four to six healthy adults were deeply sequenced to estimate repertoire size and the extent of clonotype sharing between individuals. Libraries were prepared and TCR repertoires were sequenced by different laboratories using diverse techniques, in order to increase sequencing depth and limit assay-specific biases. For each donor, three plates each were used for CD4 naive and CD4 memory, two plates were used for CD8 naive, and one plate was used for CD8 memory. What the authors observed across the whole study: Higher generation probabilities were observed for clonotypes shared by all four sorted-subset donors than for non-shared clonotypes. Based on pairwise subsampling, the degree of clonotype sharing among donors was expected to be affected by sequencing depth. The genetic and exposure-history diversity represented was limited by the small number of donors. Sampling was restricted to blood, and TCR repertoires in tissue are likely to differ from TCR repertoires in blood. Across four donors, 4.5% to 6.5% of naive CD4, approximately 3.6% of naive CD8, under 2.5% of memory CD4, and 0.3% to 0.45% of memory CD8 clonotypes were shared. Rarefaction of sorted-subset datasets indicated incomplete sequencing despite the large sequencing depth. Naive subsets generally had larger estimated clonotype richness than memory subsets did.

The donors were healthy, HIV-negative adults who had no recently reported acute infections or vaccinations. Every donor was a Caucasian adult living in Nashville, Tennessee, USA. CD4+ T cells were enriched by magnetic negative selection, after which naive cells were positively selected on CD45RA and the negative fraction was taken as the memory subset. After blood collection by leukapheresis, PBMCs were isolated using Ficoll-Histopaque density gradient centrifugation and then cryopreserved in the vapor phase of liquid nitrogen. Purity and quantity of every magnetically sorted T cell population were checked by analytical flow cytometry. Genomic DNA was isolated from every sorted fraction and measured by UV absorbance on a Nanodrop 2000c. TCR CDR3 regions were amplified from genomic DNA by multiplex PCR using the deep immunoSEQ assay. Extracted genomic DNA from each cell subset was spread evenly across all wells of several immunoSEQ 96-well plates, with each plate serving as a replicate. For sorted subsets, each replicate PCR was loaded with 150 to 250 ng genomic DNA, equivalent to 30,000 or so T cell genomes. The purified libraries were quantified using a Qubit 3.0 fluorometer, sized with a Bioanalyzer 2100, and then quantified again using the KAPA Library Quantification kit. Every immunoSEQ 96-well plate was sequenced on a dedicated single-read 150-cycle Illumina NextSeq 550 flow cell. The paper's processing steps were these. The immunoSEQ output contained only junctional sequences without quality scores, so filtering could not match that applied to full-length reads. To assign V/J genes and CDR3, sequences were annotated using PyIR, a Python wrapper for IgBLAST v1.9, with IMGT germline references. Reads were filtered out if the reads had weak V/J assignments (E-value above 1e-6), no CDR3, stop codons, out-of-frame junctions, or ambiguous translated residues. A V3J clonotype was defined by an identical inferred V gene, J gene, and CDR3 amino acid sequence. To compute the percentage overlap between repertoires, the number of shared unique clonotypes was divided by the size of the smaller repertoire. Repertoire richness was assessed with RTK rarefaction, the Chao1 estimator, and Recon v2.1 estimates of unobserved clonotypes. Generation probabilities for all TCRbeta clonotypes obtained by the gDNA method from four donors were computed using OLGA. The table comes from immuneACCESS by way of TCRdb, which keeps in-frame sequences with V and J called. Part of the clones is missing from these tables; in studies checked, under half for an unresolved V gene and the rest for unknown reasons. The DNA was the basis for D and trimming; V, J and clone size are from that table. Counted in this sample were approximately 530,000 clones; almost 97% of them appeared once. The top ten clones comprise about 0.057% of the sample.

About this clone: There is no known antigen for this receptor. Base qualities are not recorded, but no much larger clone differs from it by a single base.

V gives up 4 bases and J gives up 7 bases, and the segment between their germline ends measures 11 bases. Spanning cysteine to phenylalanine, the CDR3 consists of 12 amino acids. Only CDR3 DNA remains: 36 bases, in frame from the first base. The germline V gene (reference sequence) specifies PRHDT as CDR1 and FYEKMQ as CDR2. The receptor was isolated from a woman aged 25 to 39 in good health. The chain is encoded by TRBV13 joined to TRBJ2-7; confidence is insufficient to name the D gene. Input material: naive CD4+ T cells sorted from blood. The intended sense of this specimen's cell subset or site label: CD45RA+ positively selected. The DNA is TGTGCCAGCAGCTATAAGGTGGGGGAGCAGTACTTC. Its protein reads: CASSYKVGEQYF.